The sequence of this T cell receptor (beta chain) was determined in a study of blood T cell repertoires in COVID-19. About the research overall: Samples of COVID-19 (acute and convalescent) were obtained from the United States, Italy and Spain. T cells, B-cell-depleted T cells, or PBMCs supplied cDNA or gDNA.

In the authors' methods: By means of reference gene primer amplification, nucleated cell counts were estimated. The data were produced by immunoSEQ multiplex PCR, yet TCRdb's version contains in-frame clones alone and is incomplete. The V and J calls and clone size come from that table; D and trimming were worked out from the DNA. The sample records roughly 130,000 clones, about 80% being singletons. CDR1 and CDR2 (germline): SGHTA, FQGTGA. The trim removed 5 bases at V and 2 bases at J, leaving 8 bases unmatched. This CDR3 comprises 15 residues. This chain joins TRBV7-3 and TRBJ2-7; 8 bases map to TRBD1. This clonotype was obtained from a woman between 45 and 60 years old with acute or convalescent COVID-19. Sequencing input: peripheral blood. CDR3 loop: CASSPMPGQAYEQYF. The CDR3 DNA reads TGTGCCAGCAGCCCTATGCCGGGACAGGCCTACGAGCAGTACTTC.